The rows below give T cell receptor beta chains drawn from one sample of a study of T cells in Graves' hyperthyroidism and ophthalmopathy. One entry per CDR3 protein, called by TCRdb with MiXCR from the multiplex PCR reads. Here the sample spans about 720,000 distinct CDR3 sequences, around 20% being singletons. The sample taken for sequencing was blood. The receptors stem from a woman aged 45-60 years with Graves' hyperthyroidism that later progressed to Graves' ophthalmopathy. Each CDR3 is given with its conserved first and last residue.

J gene,V gene,CDR3 protein
TRBJ2-7,TRBV18,CASSPEAGPYEQYF
TRBJ2-1,TRBV20-1,CSAAPGGGTYNEQFF
TRBJ2-3,TRBV10-3,CAINPQGGGTDTQYF
TRBJ2-3,TRBV19,CASSPEEGTTDTQYF
TRBJ2-1,TRBV20-1,CSARVMPGTIDNEQFF
TRBJ1-1,TRBV7-8,CASSLGPGAPRDTEAFF
TRBJ2-7,TRBV30,CAWTTGISYEQYF
TRBJ1-5,TRBV10-3,CAISENRGGNQPQHF
TRBJ2-1,TRBV28,CASSSSLSYNEQFF
TRBJ1-4,TRBV25-1,CASSGGQGAREKLFF
TRBJ2-6,TRBV15,CATSRGRQRSGANVLTF
TRBJ2-5,TRBV12-3/TRBV12-4,CASSFTGGVETQYF
TRBJ2-7,TRBV12-3/TRBV12-4,CASSSPAGAVWEQYF
TRBJ1-5,TRBV19,CASRGQAFSNQPQHF
TRBJ1-3,TRBV3-1,CASIRGSSGNTIYF
TRBJ1-1,TRBV5-1,CASSMGGQVNTEAFF
TRBJ1-4,TRBV7-9,CASSLVTGIGEKLFF
TRBJ1-1,TRBV7-2,CASSLDEGAARNGAFF
TRBJ2-1,TRBV19,CASSFPGGGRNEQFF
TRBJ2-7,TRBV7-9,CASSLPGTIEQYF
TRBJ2-3,TRBV10-3,CAISESLRSGGTDTQYF
TRBJ2-6,TRBV5-1,CASSPWNGSGANVLTF
TRBJ2-5,TRBV7-2,CASSLLRLQETQYF
TRBJ1-6,TRBV18,CASSPTGHKNSPLHF
TRBJ1-4,TRBV6-1,CASSVSTGGAGEKLFF
TRBJ2-7,TRBV11-2,CASSLGDSPEQYF
TRBJ2-7,TRBV30,CAWSPSLDYEQYF
TRBJ1-2,TRBV6-2/TRBV6-3,CASGRDGLPLSYGYTF
TRBJ1-2,TRBV6-1,CASSDTGNYGYTF
TRBJ1-1,TRBV19,CASTLGVGTEAFF
TRBJ1-6,TRBV27,CASSFQGTGNSPLHF
TRBJ1-1,TRBV2,CASSGAGQDLNTEAFF
TRBJ1-2,TRBV19,CASSIDSRGYGYTF
TRBJ1-2,TRBV3-1,CASSQEKDYTF
TRBJ2-5,TRBV7-8,CASSPPDREETQYF
TRBJ2-5,TRBV5-5,CASSTGTSWSETQYF